This T cell receptor beta chain was profiled in a study of T cell repertoires in cytomegalovirus infection. Looking at the study overall: Both CMV infection and a matching HLA type were indicated by public TCR beta signatures. Overall study findings and caveats: There were HLA-C-restricted CMV-specific TCR beta clonotypes dominating the ex vivo response.

As to this clonotype: Its antigen is unidentified.

MiXCR, applied by TCRdb to the reads, yields one record per CDR3 protein. Of more than 350,000 distinct CDR3 sequences listed, approximately 31% are singletons. Germline V gives CDR1 SGHDN, CDR2 FVKESK. The CDR3 sequence is 18 residues long. V was clipped by 5 bases and J by 1 base, with 23 bases between them. The chain has TRBV14 and TRBJ1-1, with D hard to call. This TCR came from a human donor in good health (CMV status not recorded). Some clones in this sample may be carry-over from other donors' samples. The sequenced sample was PBMCs. In nucleotides, the CDR3 is TGTGCCAGCAGCAAACTATCTAAGGAGGGTTTTGGGAACACTGAAGCTTTCTTT. Translation gives CASSKLSKEGFGNTEAFF.